The sequence of this T cell receptor (beta chain) was determined in a study of Graves' ophthalmopathy and Graves' hyperthyroidism. The V and J ends lost 3 bases and 4 bases, in that order; junction bases with no gene match: 6. The CDR3 runs to 14 residues. Looked up from germline, CDR1 is DFQATT and CDR2 is SNEGSKA (reference sequence). As the template, RNA transcripts were used to amplify TCR beta CDR3 regions. HTBI primers were employed in first-round RT-PCR, then a second-round multiplex PCR followed. TCRdb itself ran the multiplex PCR reads through MiXCR, one entry per CDR3 protein. This table has fewer than 400,000 distinct CDR3 sequences, about a sixth appearing once.

Sequencing was performed on peripheral blood. The TCR was taken from a woman in her late teens or twenties with Graves' ophthalmopathy. V and J are TRBV20-1 and TRBJ2-5, with 9 bases identical to TRBD2. The CDR3 DNA is TGCAGTGCTAGTTTGCGGGAGGGCCGAGAGACCCAGTACTTC. Translated, it gives CSASLREGRETQYF.